This TCR beta chain derives from a study of OX40 agonist ivuxolimab in advanced cancers. For the study at large: Patients received ivuxolimab, an intravenous treatment, every 2 weeks at 0.01 to 10 mg/kg. Prior anti-PD-1, anti-PD-L1 or anti-CTLA-4 therapy did not bar entry, and more than 35% had some. Broader study findings: Antigen specificity was not determined for the expanded peripheral T cells.

Of note for this clone: The antigen remains undetermined.

Only in-frame clones appear in the TCRdb table, and some are missing; sequencing was by immunoSEQ multiplex PCR. The sample holds about 96,000 clones; about 84% are singletons and the top ten take approximately 5.5%. Trimming shortened V by 0 bases and J by 4 bases, and 4 bases separated the two germline ends. This CDR3 region has 13 residues. Germline V lookup: CDR1 MNHNS, CDR2 SASEGT. This chain connects TRBV6-1 to TRBJ1-3; D unclear. Source: CD4+ or CD8+ T cells sorted from blood, taken in a trial of the OX40 agonist ivuxolimab. This sequence originates from an adult with an advanced solid tumor such as melanoma, head and neck, liver or kidney cancer. CDR3 protein: CASSEATGNTIYF. CDR3 nucleotides: TGTGCCAGCAGTGAAGCGACAGGAAACACCATATATTTT.